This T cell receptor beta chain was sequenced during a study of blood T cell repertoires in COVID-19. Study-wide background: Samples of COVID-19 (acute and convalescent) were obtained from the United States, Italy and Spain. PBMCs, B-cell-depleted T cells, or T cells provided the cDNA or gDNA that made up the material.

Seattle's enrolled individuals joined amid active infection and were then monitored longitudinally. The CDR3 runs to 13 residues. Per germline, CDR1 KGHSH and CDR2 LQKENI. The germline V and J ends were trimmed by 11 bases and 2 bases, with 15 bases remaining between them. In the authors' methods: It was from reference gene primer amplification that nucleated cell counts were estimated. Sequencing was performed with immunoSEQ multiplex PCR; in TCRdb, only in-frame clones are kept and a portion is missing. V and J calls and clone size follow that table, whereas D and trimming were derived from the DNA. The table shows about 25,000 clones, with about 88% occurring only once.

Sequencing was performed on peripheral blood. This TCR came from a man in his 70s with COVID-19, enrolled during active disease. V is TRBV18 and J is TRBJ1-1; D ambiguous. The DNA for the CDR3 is TGTGCCGGCCAGTCACGGGGTAACACTGAAGCTTTCTTT. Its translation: CAGQSRGNTEAFF.